This TCR beta chain was sequenced during a study of Ad26.COV2.S vaccination and SARS-CoV-2 variants. Germline CDR1 SEHNR, CDR2 FQNEAQ (reference sequence). Trimming took off 2 bases at V and 8 bases at J, with 15 bases between the two ends. This CDR3 has 14 amino acids. Profiling relied on immunoSEQ multiplex PCR, and the TCRdb table lists in-frame clones only, not all of them. Here the sample spans 100,000 or so clones, 80% being singletons. This clone has just a few counts. Sequencing used peripheral blood, obtained after recovery from COVID-19. The gene calls are TRBV7-9 and TRBJ1-2, with D hard to call. This receptor was obtained from a human donor who had recovered from COVID-19. The CDR3 DNA reads as TGTGCCAGCAGCTTATCAACGGGAGCGGAGGGCTACACCTTC. The encoded protein is CASSLSTGAEGYTF.